This entry lists 10 T cell receptor beta chains sequenced from one sample in a study of T cells in Graves' hyperthyroidism and ophthalmopathy. Amplification of TCR beta CDR3 regions was performed using RNA transcripts as template. Initially, a first-round RT-PCR of the TCR CDR3 employed the HTBI primer set. TCRdb reanalysed the multiplex PCR reads using MiXCR and keeps one entry per CDR3 protein. Of 700,000 or so distinct CDR3 sequences in the sample, 16% were seen once. Sequenced input: blood. All receptors come from a young man with Graves' hyperthyroidism.

This chain uses TRBV20-1 with TRBJ2-3; 8 bases agree with TRBD2. The V segment lost 0 bases and the J segment 4 bases; nucleotides outside the gene matches: 9. Germline CDR1 reads DFQATT; CDR2 reads SNEGSKA (reference sequence). The CDR3 has 16 amino acids. The DNA for the CDR3 is TGCAGTGCTAGAGATCCCACGGGAGGGCCCCCAGATACGCAGTATTTT. Amino acid sequence: CSARDPTGGPPDTQYF.

This clonotype was observed many times. This chain joins TRBV3-1 and TRBJ2-1; 9 bases align to TRBD2. Unmatched junction bases numbered 13, after V lost 3 bases and J lost 7 bases. Per the germline V gene, CDR1 is LGHDT and CDR2 is YNNKEL (reference sequence). This CDR3 is 17 amino acids long. The CDR3 nucleotides are TGTGCCAGCAGCCACCTCCTTAGCGGGAGATCGGTAAATGAGCAGTTCTTC. Translated, it gives CASSHLLSGRSVNEQFF.

There are many counts of this clonotype. The V gene is TRBV7-2, the J gene TRBJ1-4; unclear D gene. The CDR3 runs to 14 residues. Between the trimmed V and J ends, which lost 2 bases and 4 bases, there was a span of 8 bases. CDR1 SGHTA and CDR2 FQGNSA come from the germline V gene. CDR3: CASSLRGVNEKLFF. The CDR3 nucleotides read TGTGCCAGCAGCTTACGGGGAGTTAATGAAAAACTGTTTTTT.

This clonotype showed up many times. J is TRBJ2-1 and V is TRBV28, with D perhaps TRBD2 (5 bases). V lost 7 bases, J lost 12 bases, and 25 bases lay in between. CDR3 length: 15 amino acids. CDR1 is MDHEN, CDR2 SYDVKM, per germline. In nucleotides, the CDR3 is TGTGCCAGCAAACCGTTACGAAGTATCCGGGGTCTGCAGTTCTTC. It translates to CASKPLRSIRGLQFF.

The rearrangement links TRBV29-1 to TRBJ1-1; no clear D. The CDR3 has 12 residues. The germline gives CDR1 SQVTM, CDR2 ANQGSEA. V shed 3 bases and J shed 4 bases, with 9 bases lying between them. The DNA of the CDR3 is TGCAGCGTTGAGGAGGCAGGCACTGAAGCTTTCTTT. Translated: CSVEEAGTEAFF.

As to this clonotype: A read error may explain this, as a much larger clone is one base away. The CDR3 is CASSWAGQSDTQYF. The CDR3 DNA is TGTGCCAGCAGTTGGGCAGGGCAGTCAGATACGCAGTATTTT. The chain couples TRBV12-3 or TRBV12-4 to TRBJ2-3, with D possibly TRBD1 on 5 matching bases. The CDR3 is 14 residues long. Trimming took 4 bases from V and 4 from J, leaving 12 bases between them.

Many counts were recorded for this clonotype. The rearrangement links TRBV2 to TRBJ2-1; D perhaps matches TRBD1 (6 bases). This CDR3 has 15 amino acids. V lost 10 bases, J lost 0 bases, and 16 bases lay in between. Germline V gene lookup returns CDR1 SNHLY and CDR2 FYNNEI. CDR3 sequence reads: CANLRDIHSYNEQFF. In nucleotides, the CDR3 is TGTGCCAACTTGAGGGACATACACTCCTACAATGAGCAGTTCTTC.

This clonotype was counted many times. This CDR3 is CASRQRATNEKLFF. CDR3 nucleotides: TGTGCCAGCCGGCAGCGGGCAACTAATGAAAAACTGTTTTTT. This rearrangement joins TRBV12-3 or TRBV12-4 to TRBJ1-4; D gene uncertain. Trimming cost V 8 bases and J 0 bases, with 10 bases left between them. This CDR3 region has 14 residues.

V usage is TRBV6-1 and J usage is TRBJ2-1; D remains unclear. The CDR3 is 15 amino acids. Germline assignment: CDR1 MNHNS and CDR2 SASEGT. V shed 6 bases and J shed 4 bases, with 16 bases lying between them. CDR3 sequence reads: CASSAPGGGYNEQFF. CDR3 bases: TGTGCCAGCAGCGCCCCAGGTGGTGGGTACAATGAGCAGTTCTTC.

This clonotype was recorded once. V usage is TRBV24-1 and J usage is TRBJ2-1; a weak D match, TRBD1 (6 bases). In germline, CDR1 is KGHDR, CDR2 SFDVKD. The CDR3 is 12 amino acids. V was pared by 7 bases and J by 7 bases, with 10 bases between. As DNA, the CDR3 is TGTGCCACCAGGGGCACAGGGAATGAGCAGTTCTTC. Translation gives CATRGTGNEQFF.